This entry lists 18 T cell receptor beta chains sequenced from one sample in a study of Ad26.COV2.S vaccination and SARS-CoV-2 variants. The sample's treatment: some 20 received Ad26.COV2.S at low or high dose, single or two shots; 5 received placebo; per-sample allocation not given. After the first vaccine or placebo injection, samples were drawn on day 63. The method was immunoSEQ multiplex PCR; TCRdb's version includes in-frame clones alone and lacks a portion of them. Of under 400,000 clones in the sample, around 86% were seen once. Sequencing used peripheral blood, obtained in a trial of Ad26.COV2.S vaccine versus placebo. Receptor source: a person between 18 and 65 years old who received the Ad26.COV2.S COVID-19 vaccine or a placebo.

The chain links TRBV25-1 to TRBJ1-1, with 9 bases fitting TRBD1. The germline gives CDR1 MGHDK, CDR2 SYGVNS. The CDR3 consists of 14 residues. Trimming at V came to 5 bases and at J to 5 bases, leaving 6 bases not matched to a gene. In DNA, the CDR3 is TGTGCCAGCAGTACGCGGACAGGGGAAACTGAAGCTTTCTTT. This sequence encodes CASSTRTGETEAFF.

CDR3 in DNA: TGCGCCAGCAGGGGACAGGGAGAAAGACTCTATGGCTACACCTTC. This translates into CASRGQGERLYGYTF. The rearrangement uses TRBV5-1 and TRBJ1-2, with 9 bases identical to TRBD1. The CDR3 covers 15 residues. The V gene's germline CDR1 is SGHRS and CDR2 YFSETQ. V was clipped by 5 bases and J by 4 bases; unmatched bases: 9.

The chain joins TRBV30 to TRBJ1-1; 7 positions agree with TRBD1. CDR3 length: 13 amino acids. The V segment lost 4 bases and the J segment 5 bases; nucleotides outside the gene matches: 7. Germline values: CDR1 GTSNPN, CDR2 SVGIG (reference sequence). CDR3 sequence reads: CAWNAGGGTEAFF. DNA for the CDR3: TGTGCCTGGAACGCAGGGGGTGGGACTGAAGCTTTCTTT.

The rearrangement joins TRBV27 to TRBJ2-3, with D perhaps given as TRBD1 or TRBD2 (5 bases each). From germline, CDR1 is MNHEY and CDR2 SMNVEV (reference sequence). This CDR3 comprises 17 residues. Trimming took off 5 bases at V and 0 bases at J, with 18 bases between the two ends. As DNA, the CDR3 is TGTGCCAGCAGTGGGACGCCATTACCGTCTAGCACAGATACGCAGTATTTT. Translated: CASSGTPLPSSTDTQYF.

V gene TRBV3-1 (or the pseudogene TRBV3-2) combines with J gene TRBJ1-5; no clear D gene. V was trimmed by 0 bases and J by 6 bases, leaving 6 bases between them. Germline CDR1 and CDR2: LGHDT and YNNKEL (reference sequence). The CDR3 extends over 13 amino acids. The CDR3 DNA reads as TGTGCCAGCAGCCAAGATCGGGGTCAGCCCCAGCATTTT. Translating gives CASSQDRGQPQHF.

This chain connects TRBV6-5 to TRBJ2-3; D is unresolved. Trimming took 6 bases from V and 4 from J, leaving 5 bases between them. The germline V gene has CDR1 MNHEY and CDR2 SVGAGI. This CDR3 has 11 amino acids. The CDR3 sequence is CASRVADTQYF. The DNA for the CDR3 is TGTGCCAGCAGGGTTGCAGATACGCAGTATTTT.

V is TRBV9 and J is TRBJ1-6; D not resolved. V lost 0 bases, J lost 7 bases, and 11 bases lay in between. Germline CDR1 reads SGDLS; CDR2 reads YYNGEE. There are 15 residues in the CDR3. CDR3 region: CASSVVGKGNSPLHF. The CDR3, as DNA: TGTGCCAGCAGCGTAGTCGGGAAAGGAAATTCACCCCTCCACTTT.

This clone was seen a handful of times. The chain joins TRBV7-2 to TRBJ1-1; TRBD1 matches 12 bases. The CDR3 sequence is 17 residues long. The germline V gene has CDR1 SGHTA and CDR2 FQGNSA. V lost 1 base and J lost 1; bases outside the gene matches: 4. CDR3 coding DNA: TGTGCCAGCAGCTTAGAGGGGACAGGGGGCAGGAACACTGAAGCTTTCTTT. Translated, it gives CASSLEGTGGRNTEAFF. The full variable domain, completed using reference TRBV7-2 and TRBJ1-1, is GAGVSQSPSNKVTEKGKDVELRCDPISGHTALYWYRQSLGQGLEFLIYFQGNSAPDKSGLPSDRFSAERTGGSVSTLTIQRTQQEDSAVYLCASSLEGTGGRNTEAFFGQGTRLTVV.

The V and J genes are TRBV15 and TRBJ2-2; TRBD1 aligns across 11 bases. The V gene end was trimmed by 2 bases and the J gene end by 6 bases; junction bases not matched to a gene: 8. Germline CDR1 and CDR2: LNHNV and YYDKDF (reference sequence). The CDR3 loop spans 17 amino acids. The CDR3 region has the DNA TGTGCCACCAGCAGATCTAGTCCGGGACAGGGGGCCGGGGAGCTGTTTTTT. It codes for CATSRSSPGQGAGELFF.

The chain uses TRBV14 and TRBJ1-2; D is unresolved. Germline V gene sequence: CDR1 SGHDN, CDR2 FVKESK. V shed 0 bases and J shed 0 bases, with 8 bases lying between them. The CDR3 totals 15 residues. CDR3 protein: CASSQERGPNYGYTF. CDR3 bases: TGTGCCAGCAGCCAAGAACGGGGTCCTAACTATGGCTACACCTTC.

The chain links TRBV6-5 to TRBJ2-7; D is tentatively TRBD1 or TRBD2 (5 bases each). This CDR3 has 15 amino acids. CDR1 MNHEY and CDR2 SVGAGI come from the germline V gene. V lost 0 bases, J lost 7 bases, and 16 bases lay in between. The CDR3 nucleotides read TGTGCCAGCAGTTACTCTCTCGTCCTGGGGGAGGAGCAGTACTTC. As protein: CASSYSLVLGEEQYF.

This clone was found once. This chain links TRBV19 with TRBJ2-7; 10 nucleotides line up with TRBD1. This CDR3 has 14 residues. V gave up 9 bases and J gave up 2 bases; unmatched junction bases: 7. In germline, CDR1 is LNHDA, CDR2 SQIVND (reference sequence). Here the CDR3 DNA reads TGTGCCAGGCAGCAGGACAGGGGGACCTACGAGCAGTACTTC. Protein product: CARQQDRGTYEQYF. The variable domain in full, with the rest retrieved from reference TRBV19 and TRBJ2-7, is DGGITQSPKYLFRKEGQNVTLSCEQNLNHDAMYWYRQDPGQGLRLIYYSQIVNDFQKGDIAEGYSVSREKKESFPLTVTSAQKNPTAFYLCARQQDRGTYEQYFGPGTRLTVT.

The chain links TRBV25-1 to TRBJ1-6, with 7 bases that match TRBD1. The germline gives CDR1 MGHDK, CDR2 SYGVNS. The J segment lost 7 bases and the V segment lost 4 bases, leaving 10 bases of the junction unmatched. CDR3 length: 16 residues. The CDR3 sequence is CASSAPPGTENSPLHF. The CDR3 region has the DNA TGTGCCAGCAGTGCCCCTCCCGGGACAGAGAATTCACCCCTCCACTTT.

The rearrangement joins TRBV5-1 to TRBJ2-5; D is possibly TRBD2 (6 bases). This CDR3 has 15 residues. Trimming removed 2 bases from V and 2 bases from J, with 13 bases in between. Germline V gene sequence: CDR1 SGHRS, CDR2 YFSETQ. The CDR3 is CASSFGTPAQETQYF. CDR3 coding DNA: TGCGCCAGCAGCTTCGGGACTCCGGCACAAGAGACCCAGTACTTC.

The chain couples TRBV6-2 or TRBV6-3 to TRBJ1-1; no clear D. The germline V and J ends were trimmed by 2 bases and 5 bases, with 15 bases remaining between them. CDR3 length equals 15 residues. Germline CDR1 and CDR2: MNHEY and SVGEGT. The CDR3 spells CASSYKFTQRTEAFF. CDR3 in DNA: TGTGCCAGCAGTTACAAGTTCACTCAACGAACTGAAGCTTTCTTT.

The chain recombines TRBV2 with TRBJ2-7; 10 bases agree with TRBD1. CDR1 is SNHLY, CDR2 FYNNEI, per germline. The length of the CDR3 is 15 residues. Losses at the gene ends were 6 bases for V and 5 bases for J; bases not matched to a gene: 10. The CDR3 loop reads CASRARTGGLHEQYF. Written as DNA, the CDR3 is TGTGCCAGCAGAGCCCGGACAGGGGGTCTACACGAGCAGTACTTC.

V and J are TRBV27 and TRBJ1-1; D uncertain. V shed 0 bases and J shed 2 bases, with 7 bases lying between them. CDR1 and CDR2 from the germline V gene are MNHEY and SMNVEV (reference sequence). The length of the CDR3 is 14 residues. CDR3 in DNA: TGTGCCAGCAGTTTATCCTCGGGAAACACTGAAGCTTTCTTT. Its translation: CASSLSSGNTEAFF.

V gene TRBV9 combines with J gene TRBJ1-2, with 8 bases identical to TRBD1. Germline loops: CDR1 SGDLS, CDR2 YYNGEE. Unmatched junction bases numbered 7, after V lost 3 bases and J lost 6 bases. This CDR3 region has 14 residues. The CDR3 region is CASSAGQGQHGYTF. The CDR3 bases are TGTGCCAGCAGCGCCGGACAGGGTCAACATGGCTACACCTTC.